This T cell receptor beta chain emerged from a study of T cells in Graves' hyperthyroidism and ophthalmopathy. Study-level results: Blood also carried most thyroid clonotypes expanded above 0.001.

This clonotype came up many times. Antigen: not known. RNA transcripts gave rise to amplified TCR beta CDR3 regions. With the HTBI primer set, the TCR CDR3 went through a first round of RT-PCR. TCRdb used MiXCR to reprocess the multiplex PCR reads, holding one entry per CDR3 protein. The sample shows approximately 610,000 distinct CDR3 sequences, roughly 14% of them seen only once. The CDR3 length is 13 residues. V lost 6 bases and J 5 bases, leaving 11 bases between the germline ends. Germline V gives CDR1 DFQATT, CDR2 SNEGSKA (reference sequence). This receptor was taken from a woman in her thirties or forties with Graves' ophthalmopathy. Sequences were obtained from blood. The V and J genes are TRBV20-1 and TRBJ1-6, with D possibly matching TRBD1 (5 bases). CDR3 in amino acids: CSARDVDNSPLHF. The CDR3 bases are TGCAGTGCGAGGGACGTCGATAATTCACCCCTCCACTTT.